This TCR beta chain was documented in a study of blood T cell repertoires in COVID-19. In the study overall: Material from acute and convalescent COVID-19 was sourced from the United States, Italy and Spain. PBMCs, B-cell-depleted T cells, or T cells were the source of the cDNA or gDNA that made up the material.

As handled by the study authors: It was from reference gene primer amplification that nucleated cell counts were estimated. Sequencing was performed with immunoSEQ multiplex PCR; in TCRdb, only in-frame clones are kept and a portion is missing. The V and J calls and clone size come from that table; D and trimming were worked out from the DNA. Here the sample spans approximately 50,000 clones, less than 80% being singletons. Germline lookup yields CDR1 LGHDT and CDR2 YNNKEL (reference sequence). V was pared by 4 bases and J by 0 bases, with 5 bases of the junction left unmatched. CDR3 length: 17 amino acids.

The sequenced sample was peripheral blood. The receptor was isolated from a man in his 70s with acute or convalescent COVID-19. This chain links TRBV3-1 (or the pseudogene TRBV3-2) with TRBJ2-1, with 11 bases that match TRBD2. The CDR3 loop is CASSPGLAANSYNEQFF. The CDR3 DNA follows: TGTGCCAGCAGCCCGGGACTAGCGGCGAACTCCTACAATGAGCAGTTCTTC.